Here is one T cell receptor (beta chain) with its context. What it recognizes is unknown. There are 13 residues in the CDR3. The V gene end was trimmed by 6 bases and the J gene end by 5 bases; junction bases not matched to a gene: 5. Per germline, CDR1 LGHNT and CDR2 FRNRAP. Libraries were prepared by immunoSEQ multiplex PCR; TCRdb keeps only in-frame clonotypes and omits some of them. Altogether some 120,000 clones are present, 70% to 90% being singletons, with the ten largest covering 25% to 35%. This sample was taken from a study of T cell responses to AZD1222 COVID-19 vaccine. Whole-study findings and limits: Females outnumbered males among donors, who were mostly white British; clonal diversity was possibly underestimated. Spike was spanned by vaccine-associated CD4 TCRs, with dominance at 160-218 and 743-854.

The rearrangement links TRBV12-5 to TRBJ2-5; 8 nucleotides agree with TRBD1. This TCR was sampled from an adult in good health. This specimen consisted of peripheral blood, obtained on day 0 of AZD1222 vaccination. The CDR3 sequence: CASGTDRGETQYF. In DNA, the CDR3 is TGTGCTAGTGGGACCGACAGGGGCGAGACCCAGTACTTC. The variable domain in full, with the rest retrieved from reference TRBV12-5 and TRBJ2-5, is DARVTQTPRHKVTEMGQEVTMRCQPILGHNTVFWYRQTMMQGLELLAYFRNRAPLDDSGMPKDRFSAEMPDATLATLKIQPSEPRDSAVYFCASGTDRGETQYFGPGTRLLVL.